This TCR beta chain was sequenced for a study of blood T cell repertoires in COVID-19. In the authors' workflow: Amplification of reference gene primers provided the estimated nucleated cell counts. Clones were sequenced by immunoSEQ multiplex PCR, and TCRdb holds only the in-frame ones, with some missing. That table gives V, J and clone size, and the DNA gave D and trimming. Here the sample spans about 62,000 clones, 80% to 95% being singletons. V gave up 1 base and J gave up 7 bases; unmatched junction bases: 3. This CDR3 has 13 residues. In germline, CDR1 is GTSNPN, CDR2 SVGIG (reference sequence).

Material: peripheral blood. This chain connects TRBV30 to TRBJ2-2; 7 positions agree with TRBD2. This receptor was taken from a human donor in a cohort sampled during active COVID-19. Written as DNA, the CDR3 is TGTGCCTGGAGTGGGGGGGGTGGCGGGGAGCTGTTTTTT. It translates to CAWSGGGGGELFF.